Following are 5 T cell receptor beta chains from one sample sequenced in a study of Ad26.COV2.S vaccination and SARS-CoV-2 variants. The method was immunoSEQ multiplex PCR; TCRdb's version includes in-frame clones alone and lacks a portion of them. Of about 460,000 clones listed, about 88% were seen once; the top ten hold approximately 1.7%. Treatment described: 19 received Ad26.COV2.S at low or high dose, single or two shots; 5 received placebo; per-sample allocation not given. Sampling was done on day 63 after the first vaccine or placebo injection. Sample: peripheral blood, taken in a trial of Ad26.COV2.S vaccine versus placebo. These TCRs come from a person aged 18 to 65 who received the Ad26.COV2.S COVID-19 vaccine or a placebo.

The chain carries TRBV28 and TRBJ2-3; TRBD1 might be the D (6 bases). The CDR3 runs 13 residues. CDR1 MDHEN and CDR2 SYDVKM come from the germline V gene. V was clipped by 6 bases and J by 5 bases, with 12 bases between them. This CDR3 reads CASRDSPGDTQYF. The CDR3 nucleotides are TGTGCCAGCAGGGACAGTCCGGGAGATACGCAGTATTTT.

In nucleotides, the CDR3 is TGTGCCAGCAGTTTTTCAGGGCCCTTGTCCCAGTACTTC. It specifies CASSFSGPLSQYF. The chain uses TRBV12-3 or TRBV12-4 and TRBJ2-5, with D maybe TRBD1 (5 bases). The CDR3 runs to 13 residues. With 3 bases removed from V and 9 bases from J, the gap between germline ends came to 14 bases.

The V and J genes are TRBV19 and TRBJ1-1; weak D call: TRBD1 (5 bases). This CDR3 region has 14 residues. CDR1 and CDR2 (germline): LNHDA, SQIVND (reference sequence). V lost 6 bases to trimming and J lost 1 base, with 12 bases between them. The CDR3 sequence is CASSPGGGNTEAFF. In nucleotides, the CDR3 is TGTGCCAGTAGCCCCGGGGGGGGGAACACTGAAGCTTTCTTT.

The chain couples TRBV28 to TRBJ1-5; 8 nucleotides align to TRBD1. This CDR3 contains 18 residues. Germline-derived CDR1 and CDR2 are MDHEN and SYDVKM. Trimming took 3 bases from V and 2 from J; bases not matched to a gene: 12. The chain's CDR3 is CASSFLGQDLFGNQPQHF. The CDR3 bases are TGTGCCAGCAGTTTCCTGGGACAGGATTTGTTTGGCAATCAGCCCCAGCATTTT.

The chain couples TRBV5-8 to TRBJ2-1; D is undetermined. CDR1 is SGHTS and CDR2 is YDEGEE in the germline V gene. CDR3 length: 13 residues. V shed 0 bases and J shed 8 bases, with 9 bases lying between them. CDR3 sequence (DNA): TGTGCCAGCAGCTTGGTTGCTATAGATGAGCAGTTCTTC. Protein: CASSLVAIDEQFF.